A selection of T cell receptor beta chains follows, all from one sample in a study of human T cells and chemical hapten exposure. MiXCR was run by TCRdb on the RACE reads, yielding one entry per CDR3 protein. The table has 97,000 or so distinct CDR3 sequences, 25% to 30% seen once. This sample comprised whole blood, obtained in connection with sensitization to the hapten diphenylcyclopropenone (DPC). The receptor set was obtained from a man aged 40-55 years with alopecia areata. Some clones in this sample may be carry-over from other donors' samples. Both conserved end residues are part of each CDR3. Each record gives: clone size, V gene, D gene, J gene, CDR3 length, CDR3 DNA, CDR3 protein. A D gene is named only where the DNA matches it firmly. Expanded clones get a size class; other rows say once, few or many, or leave the size out.

clone size: few; V gene: TRBV4-2; D gene: TRBD1; J gene: TRBJ2-7; CDR3 length: 16; CDR3 DNA: TGTGCCAGCAGCCAAGAGTCAGGGGGCGCGATGTACGAGCAGTACTTC; CDR3 protein: CASSQESGGAMYEQYF
clone size: few; V gene: TRBV5-6; D gene: TRBD2; J gene: TRBJ2-3; CDR3 length: 14; CDR3 DNA: TGTGCCAGCAGCTCCGGGACGGGGGGGGATACGCAGTATTTT; CDR3 protein: CASSSGTGGDTQYF
clone size: .; V gene: TRBV28; D gene: .; J gene: TRBJ2-7; CDR3 length: 11; CDR3 DNA: TGTGCCAGCAGTTACACCTACGAGCAGTACTTC; CDR3 protein: CASSYTYEQYF
clone size: .; V gene: TRBV5-6; D gene: .; J gene: TRBJ1-5; CDR3 length: 15; CDR3 DNA: TGTGCCAGCAGCTGGAGTGGGGATAGCAATCAGCCCCAGCATTTT; CDR3 protein: CASSWSGDSNQPQHF
clone size: once; V gene: TRBV28; D gene: .; J gene: TRBJ1-6; CDR3 length: 13; CDR3 DNA: TGTGCCAGCAGTTTGCGTAGGGGTTCACCCCTCCACTTT; CDR3 protein: CASSLRRGSPLHF
clone size: .; V gene: TRBV12-3/TRBV12-4; D gene: TRBD1; J gene: TRBJ2-3; CDR3 length: 15; CDR3 DNA: TGTGCCAGCAGTCCTACAGGGGGCAGGGCAGATACGCAGTATTTT; CDR3 protein: CASSPTGGRADTQYF
clone size: .; V gene: TRBV3-1; D gene: .; J gene: TRBJ2-6; CDR3 length: 16; CDR3 DNA: TGTGCCAGCAGCCAAGATATAGGGGCTGGGGCCAACGTCCTGACTTTC; CDR3 protein: CASSQDIGAGANVLTF
clone size: few; V gene: TRBV12-3/TRBV12-4; D gene: .; J gene: TRBJ1-1; CDR3 length: 14; CDR3 DNA: TGTGCCAGCAGTCCCAAGGCAGGCAACACTGAAGCTTTCTTT; CDR3 protein: CASSPKAGNTEAFF
clone size: .; V gene: TRBV20-1; D gene: TRBD2; J gene: TRBJ2-6; CDR3 length: 18; CDR3 DNA: TGCAGTGCTAGAGACGGGTCTAGCGGGAGTTCAGGGGCCAACGTCCTGACTTTC; CDR3 protein: CSARDGSSGSSGANVLTF
clone size: few; V gene: TRBV19; D gene: .; J gene: TRBJ1-5; CDR3 length: 15; CDR3 DNA: TGTGCCAGTAGTATTCTGTCGCCTCTCAATCAGCCCCAGCATTTT; CDR3 protein: CASSILSPLNQPQHF
clone size: .; V gene: TRBV6-2/TRBV6-3; D gene: TRBD2; J gene: TRBJ2-3; CDR3 length: 15; CDR3 DNA: TGTGCCAGCAGTGGGGGGGGACTACGCACAGATACGCAGTATTTT; CDR3 protein: CASSGGGLRTDTQYF
clone size: .; V gene: TRBV3-1; D gene: .; J gene: TRBJ2-7; CDR3 length: 14; CDR3 DNA: TGTGCCAGCAGCTTGATGGGGGGAGGTCGCGAGCAGTACTTC; CDR3 protein: CASSLMGGGREQYF
clone size: .; V gene: TRBV9; D gene: .; J gene: TRBJ1-2; CDR3 length: 15; CDR3 DNA: TGTGCCAGCAGCGTAGGGGGGCAGGGTGGCTATGGCTACACCTTC; CDR3 protein: CASSVGGQGGYGYTF
clone size: few; V gene: TRBV20-1; D gene: .; J gene: TRBJ1-4; CDR3 length: 14; CDR3 DNA: TGCAGTGCTAGAGAAGTAACCCATAATGAAAAACTGTTTTTT; CDR3 protein: CSAREVTHNEKLFF
clone size: .; V gene: TRBV28; D gene: .; J gene: TRBJ1-5; CDR3 length: 11; CDR3 DNA: TGTGCCAGCAGCCAAAATCAGCCCCAGCATTTT; CDR3 protein: CASSQNQPQHF
clone size: few; V gene: TRBV11-1; D gene: .; J gene: TRBJ1-1; CDR3 length: 12; CDR3 DNA: TGTGCCAGCAGCTTAGCAGGGGCGGAAGCTTTCTTT; CDR3 protein: CASSLAGAEAFF
clone size: few; V gene: TRBV2; D gene: TRBD1; J gene: TRBJ2-3; CDR3 length: 18; CDR3 DNA: TGTGCCAGCAGTGTCCCCCCCGGGACAGTCGCATCCACAGATACGCAGTATTTT; CDR3 protein: CASSVPPGTVASTDTQYF
clone size: few; V gene: TRBV21-1; D gene: .; J gene: TRBJ2-3; CDR3 length: 19; CDR3 DNA: TGTGCCAGCAGCAAAGGTTACCACCCGGAGGACCCGACAGTCGATACGCAGTATTTT; CDR3 protein: CASSKGYHPEDPTVDTQYF
clone size: few; V gene: TRBV5-1; D gene: .; J gene: TRBJ2-7; CDR3 length: 14; CDR3 DNA: TGCGCCAGCAGCTCCCGGGACACGATATACGAGCAGTACTTC; CDR3 protein: CASSSRDTIYEQYF
clone size: .; V gene: TRBV5-1; D gene: .; J gene: TRBJ2-2; CDR3 length: 14; CDR3 DNA: TGCGCCAGCAGCTTGACAGGGAACACCGGGGAGCTGTTTTTT; CDR3 protein: CASSLTGNTGELFF
clone size: .; V gene: TRBV3-1; D gene: .; J gene: TRBJ1-6; CDR3 length: 20; CDR3 DNA: TGTGCCAGCAGCCAAGTCTCCAGCTTCGGGGAGGGACGCTATAATTCACCCCTCCACTTT; CDR3 protein: CASSQVSSFGEGRYNSPLHF
clone size: few; V gene: TRBV20-1; D gene: TRBD2; J gene: TRBJ2-3; CDR3 length: 16; CDR3 DNA: TGCAGTGCTCCTCCGGGACTAGTAGAGGGCACAGATACGCAGTATTTT; CDR3 protein: CSAPPGLVEGTDTQYF
clone size: few; V gene: TRBV28; D gene: .; J gene: TRBJ1-1; CDR3 length: 17; CDR3 DNA: TGTGCCAGCAGGATCCTGGACGGGGGCCCTATGAACACTGAAGCTTTCTTT; CDR3 protein: CASRILDGGPMNTEAFF
clone size: .; V gene: TRBV25-1; D gene: .; J gene: TRBJ2-3; CDR3 length: 15; CDR3 DNA: TGTGCCAGCAGTGAATATCGGGGTACCACAGATACGCAGTATTTT; CDR3 protein: CASSEYRGTTDTQYF
clone size: .; V gene: TRBV27; D gene: .; J gene: TRBJ1-4; CDR3 length: 13; CDR3 DNA: TGTGCCAGCAGTTTATGGGGTAATGAAAAACTGTTTTTT; CDR3 protein: CASSLWGNEKLFF
clone size: few; V gene: TRBV7-8; D gene: .; J gene: TRBJ2-6; CDR3 length: 14; CDR3 DNA: TGTGCCAGCAGCTGGATCTCTGGGGCCAACGTCCTGACTTTC; CDR3 protein: CASSWISGANVLTF
clone size: .; V gene: TRBV6-1; D gene: .; J gene: TRBJ1-4; CDR3 length: 15; CDR3 DNA: TGTGCCAGCAGTGAAAGCCGGGGAGGTGGTGAAAAACTGTTTTTT; CDR3 protein: CASSESRGGGEKLFF
clone size: many; V gene: TRBV7-2; D gene: .; J gene: TRBJ2-1; CDR3 length: 15; CDR3 DNA: TGTGCCAGCAACTCGAGGGGGGTTGGGGACAATGAGCAGTTCTTC; CDR3 protein: CASNSRGVGDNEQFF
clone size: .; V gene: TRBV5-6; D gene: .; J gene: TRBJ2-6; CDR3 length: 14; CDR3 DNA: TGTGCCAGCATTACAGGCTCTGGGGCCAACGTCCTGACTTTC; CDR3 protein: CASITGSGANVLTF
clone size: .; V gene: TRBV29-1; D gene: .; J gene: TRBJ2-2; CDR3 length: 12; CDR3 DNA: TGCAGCGTTGCCCTCTCTAAAGGGGAGCTGTTTTTT; CDR3 protein: CSVALSKGELFF
clone size: .; V gene: TRBV12-3/TRBV12-4; D gene: .; J gene: TRBJ2-3; CDR3 length: 15; CDR3 DNA: TGTGCCAGCAGTCGAGGAGTGGCTATCACAGATACGCAGTATTTT; CDR3 protein: CASSRGVAITDTQYF
clone size: few; V gene: TRBV12-3/TRBV12-4; D gene: TRBD1; J gene: TRBJ1-4; CDR3 length: 16; CDR3 DNA: TGTGCCAGCAGTTTTACCGACAGGGGTGGAGGTGAAAAACTGTTTTTT; CDR3 protein: CASSFTDRGGGEKLFF
clone size: .; V gene: TRBV18; D gene: .; J gene: TRBJ2-1; CDR3 length: 13; CDR3 DNA: TGTGCCAGCTCAGTTCGGACGGACCTTGAGCAGTTCTTC; CDR3 protein: CASSVRTDLEQFF
clone size: .; V gene: TRBV27; D gene: .; J gene: TRBJ2-7; CDR3 length: 13; CDR3 DNA: TGTGCCAGCAGAATCGGCCCCTCCTACGAGCAGTACTTC; CDR3 protein: CASRIGPSYEQYF
clone size: .; V gene: TRBV12-3/TRBV12-4; D gene: .; J gene: TRBJ1-1; CDR3 length: 11; CDR3 DNA: TGTGCCAGCAGTTTGAGGGTGGAAGCTTTCTTT; CDR3 protein: CASSLRVEAFF
clone size: many; V gene: TRBV11-3; D gene: TRBD1; J gene: TRBJ2-3; CDR3 length: 15; CDR3 DNA: TGTGCCAGCAGCACAGGGACAGGGTTCACAGATACGCAGTATTTT; CDR3 protein: CASSTGTGFTDTQYF
clone size: .; V gene: TRBV20-1; D gene: TRBD2; J gene: TRBJ2-1; CDR3 length: 16; CDR3 DNA: TGCAGTGCTAGACGACACGAAAGACTAGCGAGGCATGAGCAGTTCTTC; CDR3 protein: CSARRHERLARHEQFF
clone size: .; V gene: TRBV18; D gene: .; J gene: TRBJ2-7; CDR3 length: 14; CDR3 DNA: TGTGCCAGCTCGTCTGACCCATACCCGGGAGAGCAGTACTTC; CDR3 protein: CASSSDPYPGEQYF
clone size: few; V gene: TRBV27; D gene: TRBD1; J gene: TRBJ2-1; CDR3 length: 16; CDR3 DNA: TGTGCCAGCAGCTCCGGACAGGGGATAACCTACAATGAGCAGTTCTTC; CDR3 protein: CASSSGQGITYNEQFF
clone size: .; V gene: TRBV20-1; D gene: .; J gene: TRBJ2-7; CDR3 length: 12; CDR3 DNA: TGCAGTGCTCGGGACTTAAGAAAGGAGCAGTACTTC; CDR3 protein: CSARDLRKEQYF
clone size: .; V gene: TRBV2; D gene: .; J gene: TRBJ2-5; CDR3 length: 13; CDR3 DNA: TGTGCCAGCCAGAAGGGGGAGGCGGAGACCCAGTACTTC; CDR3 protein: CASQKGEAETQYF
clone size: few; V gene: TRBV5-1; D gene: .; J gene: TRBJ2-5; CDR3 length: 17; CDR3 DNA: TGCGCCAGCAGCTTGGAGGTCAGACCTAGAGCCTTGGAGACCCAGTACTTC; CDR3 protein: CASSLEVRPRALETQYF
clone size: few; V gene: TRBV28; D gene: TRBD1; J gene: TRBJ1-6; CDR3 length: 13; CDR3 DNA: TGTGCCAGTCTCTCAGGGGGGAATTCACCCCTCCACTTT; CDR3 protein: CASLSGGNSPLHF
clone size: few; V gene: TRBV6-2/TRBV6-3; D gene: .; J gene: TRBJ2-3; CDR3 length: 18; CDR3 DNA: TGTGCCAGCAGTTACTCGATTCTTCAGGGCGTGCGCACAGATACGCAGTATTTT; CDR3 protein: CASSYSILQGVRTDTQYF
clone size: once; V gene: TRBV6-2/TRBV6-3; D gene: .; J gene: TRBJ2-6; CDR3 length: 19; CDR3 DNA: TGTGCCAGCACCAAATGGGGGGCAGTCGCTCATCCTGGGGCCAACGTCCTGACTTTC; CDR3 protein: CASTKWGAVAHPGANVLTF
clone size: .; V gene: TRBV20-1; D gene: TRBD1; J gene: TRBJ1-4; CDR3 length: 14; CDR3 DNA: TGCAGTGCGGTGGACAGGAGGGGGAATGAAAAACTGTTTTTT; CDR3 protein: CSAVDRRGNEKLFF